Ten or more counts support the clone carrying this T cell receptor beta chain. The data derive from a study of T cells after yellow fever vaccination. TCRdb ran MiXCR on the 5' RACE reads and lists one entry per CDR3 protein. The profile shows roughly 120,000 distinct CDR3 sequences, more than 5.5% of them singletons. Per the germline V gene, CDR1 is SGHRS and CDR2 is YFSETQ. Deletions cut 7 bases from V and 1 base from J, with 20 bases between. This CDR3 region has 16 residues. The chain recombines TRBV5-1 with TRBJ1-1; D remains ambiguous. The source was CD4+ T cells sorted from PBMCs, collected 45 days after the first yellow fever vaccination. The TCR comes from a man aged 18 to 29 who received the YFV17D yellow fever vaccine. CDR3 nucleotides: TGCGCCAGCTCCTCCCTGTGGCGCGCGGCGAACACTGAAGCTTTCTTT. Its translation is CASSSLWRAANTEAFF.